This T cell receptor (beta chain) was sequenced for a study of cytomegalovirus exposure and HLA in healthy donors. Study information: The same platform as the approximately 730 first-cohort repertoires was used for the 95 to 150 validation repertoires, a later analysis reported.

Whole-study findings and limits: In vitro assays verified that a few CMV-associated chains recognized CMV antigens specifically.

Germline assignment: CDR1 SNHLY and CDR2 FYNNEI. The CDR3 is made up of 14 amino acids. Trimming removed 3 bases from V and 5 bases from J, with 12 bases in between. On this clone: Antigen unknown.

The data were produced by immunoSEQ multiplex PCR, yet TCRdb's version contains in-frame clones alone and is incomplete. This sample carries 70,000 or so clones, 94% of them seen once, and the ten largest clones take approximately 1.5%. This sequence joins TRBV2 and TRBJ2-3, with TRBD1 as a possible D gene (5 bases). The TCR sequence derives from a young man in good health and CMV-seropositive. The sequenced sample was PBMCs. This CDR3 reads CASSEFTGRDTQYF. CDR3 nucleotide sequence: TGTGCCAGCAGTGAGTTCACAGGCAGAGATACGCAGTATTTT.